The rows below give T cell receptor beta chains drawn from one sample of a study of blood T cell repertoires in COVID-19. Profiled with immunoSEQ multiplex PCR; TCRdb holds only in-frame clones, not every one. The sample holds a few hundred thousand clones, roughly 87% seen once. The sequenced sample was PBMCs or T cells enriched from blood (not recorded which). These receptors came from a man aged 25-40 years in a cohort exposed to, infected with or recovered from COVID-19 (not recorded which). The CDR3 runs from the conserved cysteine through the conserved F or W.

CDR3 protein: CASSKGGTGLNQPQHF; V gene: TRBV21-1; J gene: TRBJ1-5
CDR3 protein: CASSLFRGSNQPQHF; V gene: TRBV27; J gene: TRBJ1-5
CDR3 protein: CASSDSYSNQPQHF; V gene: TRBV10-2; J gene: TRBJ1-5
CDR3 protein: CASRFPYSEGEIAKNIQYF; V gene: TRBV6-4; J gene: TRBJ2-4
CDR3 protein: CASRSGTGREQYF; V gene: TRBV5-1; J gene: TRBJ2-7
CDR3 protein: CASSPPESGANVLTF; V gene: TRBV18; J gene: TRBJ2-6
CDR3 protein: CASSLVALVGRMNTEAFF; V gene: TRBV7-8; J gene: TRBJ1-1
CDR3 protein: CASRSEGLAVYEQYF; V gene: TRBV6-5; J gene: TRBJ2-7
CDR3 protein: CASSPGTGGDEQYF; V gene: TRBV27; J gene: TRBJ2-7
CDR3 protein: CASSRRDHRYEQYF; V gene: TRBV21-1; J gene: TRBJ2-7
CDR3 protein: CASSPGTVTEAFF; V gene: TRBV7-3; J gene: TRBJ1-1
CDR3 protein: CASSQDTLALNTQYF; V gene: TRBV4-2; J gene: TRBJ2-3
CDR3 protein: CASSPGNTALNTEAFF; V gene: TRBV7-2; J gene: TRBJ1-1
CDR3 protein: CASSLVGLGLKNQPQHF; V gene: TRBV5-5; J gene: TRBJ1-5
CDR3 protein: CASSLWTSGSGTETQYF; V gene: TRBV7-2; J gene: TRBJ2-5
CDR3 protein: CASSNPPHFTDTQYF; V gene: TRBV18; J gene: TRBJ2-3
CDR3 protein: CASRQGLAPIEQYF; V gene: TRBV13; J gene: TRBJ2-7
CDR3 protein: CSVDVTGETEAFF; V gene: TRBV29-1; J gene: TRBJ1-1
CDR3 protein: CASSQVGRSPGELFF; V gene: TRBV4-1; J gene: TRBJ2-2
CDR3 protein: CATSDSGRASNEQFF; V gene: TRBV24-1; J gene: TRBJ2-1
CDR3 protein: CASSQRGQGPDTQYF; V gene: TRBV4-1; J gene: TRBJ2-3
CDR3 protein: CASSPGSGTRTDTQYF; V gene: TRBV11-2; J gene: TRBJ2-3
CDR3 protein: CASRLTSDAAQNYGYTF; V gene: TRBV4-1; J gene: TRBJ1-2
CDR3 protein: CASSETPGQGSEQYF; V gene: TRBV6-1; J gene: TRBJ2-7
CDR3 protein: CASTRGPEAFF; V gene: TRBV28; J gene: TRBJ1-1
CDR3 protein: CASSLSGAIGGYGYTF; V gene: TRBV7-9; J gene: TRBJ1-2
CDR3 protein: CASSPTSGTVSYEQYF; V gene: TRBV5-6; J gene: TRBJ2-7
CDR3 protein: CASSINRGQGEPQHF; V gene: TRBV19; J gene: TRBJ1-5
CDR3 protein: CASSLPGGEAFF; V gene: TRBV27; J gene: TRBJ1-1
CDR3 protein: CASSPLGTGNYEQYF; V gene: TRBV18; J gene: TRBJ2-7
CDR3 protein: CASTGLASVSYEQYF; V gene: TRBV28; J gene: TRBJ2-7
CDR3 protein: CASSASLVGELFF; V gene: TRBV25-1; J gene: TRBJ2-2
CDR3 protein: CASSRGTGAIEETQYF; V gene: TRBV19; J gene: TRBJ2-5
CDR3 protein: CASSSGTGATYEQYF; V gene: TRBV6-5; J gene: TRBJ2-7
CDR3 protein: CASNAGINTEAFF; V gene: TRBV19; J gene: TRBJ1-1
CDR3 protein: CASSQESRVAETQYF; V gene: TRBV4-3; J gene: TRBJ2-5
CDR3 protein: CASSLVGGKNPYEQYF; V gene: TRBV7-2; J gene: TRBJ2-7
CDR3 protein: CASSGGLEQYF; V gene: TRBV25-1; J gene: TRBJ2-7
CDR3 protein: CAISEGGGKPGETQYF; V gene: TRBV10-3; J gene: TRBJ2-5
CDR3 protein: CSVGRGATGELFF; V gene: TRBV29-1; J gene: TRBJ2-2
CDR3 protein: CASSFTRTYEQYF; V gene: TRBV6-2/TRBV6-3; J gene: TRBJ2-7
CDR3 protein: CASNRQADTEAFF; V gene: TRBV7-2; J gene: TRBJ1-1
CDR3 protein: CASSEERARGEKLFF; V gene: TRBV28; J gene: TRBJ1-4
CDR3 protein: CASSLWWGKWYNEQFF; V gene: TRBV28; J gene: TRBJ2-1
CDR3 protein: CASSPRDRNEQFF; V gene: TRBV9; J gene: TRBJ2-1
CDR3 protein: CSVYSYNEQFF; V gene: TRBV29-1; J gene: TRBJ2-1
CDR3 protein: CASSVGVSGGQETQYF; V gene: TRBV9; J gene: TRBJ2-5
CDR3 protein: CASSELSGRSSNTQYF; V gene: TRBV6-1; J gene: TRBJ2-3